The 17 T cell receptor beta chains presented below share a single source sample, sequenced in a study of blood T cell repertoires in COVID-19. Some clones are missing from TCRdb's copy, which holds only in-frame ones; the method was immunoSEQ multiplex PCR. The sample holds about 95,000 clones, about nine tenths seen once. The sequenced sample was peripheral blood. All receptors come from a woman in her seventies with acute or convalescent COVID-19.

V and J are TRBV28 and TRBJ1-6; D is undetermined. Germline assignment: CDR1 MDHEN and CDR2 SYDVKM. Trimming removed 4 bases at V and 14 bases at J, with 9 bases between. This CDR3 is 11 amino acids long. As DNA, the CDR3 is TGTGCCAGCAGTTCTAACTTGGCCCTCCACTTT. As protein: CASSSNLALHF.

The V call is TRBV27, the J call TRBJ1-2; the match to TRBD1 covers 12 bases. After removal of 0 bases from V and 8 bases from J, the junction contained 7 bases not matched to a gene. Germline V gene lookup returns CDR1 MNHEY and CDR2 SMNVEV (reference sequence). The CDR3 has 16 amino acids. The CDR3 nucleotides read TGTGCCAGCAGTTTATCGGTGGGACAGGGGGCGAGCGGCTACACCTTC. This translates into CASSLSVGQGASGYTF.

The chain uses TRBV27 and TRBJ2-1, with 10 bases identical to TRBD1. J was trimmed by 6 bases and V by 6 bases; bases with no gene match: 2. The CDR3 covers 13 residues. CDR1 is MNHEY, CDR2 SMNVEV, per germline (reference sequence). The CDR3 coding sequence is TGTGCCAGCAGAAGGACAGGGGGCAATGAGCAGTTCTTC. This codes for CASRRTGGNEQFF.

Comments on this clone: The identical CDR3 is also encoded by other nucleotide sequences in the sample. The chain recombines TRBV19 with TRBJ1-6; 8 nucleotides agree with TRBD1. V shed 1 base, J shed 7 bases, and the junction held 0 bases outside the gene matches. Germline V gene data show CDR1 as LNHDA and CDR2 as SQIVND (reference sequence). The length of the CDR3 is 14 residues. CDR3 sequence reads: CASSIGQGNSPLHF. Written as DNA, the CDR3 is TGTGCCAGTAGTATAGGACAGGGGAATTCACCCCTCCACTTT.

This chain uses TRBV6-2 or TRBV6-3 with TRBJ1-1; 11 nucleotides align to TRBD1. The J segment lost 10 bases and the V segment lost 2 bases, leaving 3 bases of the junction unmatched. This CDR3 region has 13 residues. Germline CDR1 and CDR2: MNHEY and SVGEGT. CDR3 amino acids: CASSYLGQGGAFF. In DNA, the CDR3 is TGTGCCAGCAGTTACCTGGGACAGGGGGGAGCTTTCTTT.

This sequence joins TRBV4-1 and TRBJ1-6, with D possibly matching TRBD1 (6 bases). Looked up from germline, CDR1 is MGHRA and CDR2 is YSYEKL. The CDR3 is 17 residues long. With 0 bases removed from V and 4 bases from J, the gap between germline ends came to 13 bases. The CDR3 is CASSQEPPGAYNSPLHF. In DNA, the CDR3 is TGCGCCAGCAGCCAAGAACCCCCAGGGGCTTATAATTCACCCCTCCACTTT.

The chain joins TRBV5-1 to TRBJ2-1, with D unclear. Germline V gene data show CDR1 as SGHRS and CDR2 as YFSETQ. The ends were cut back, 1 base at V and 1 base at J, with 9 bases in the middle. The CDR3 runs to 15 residues. CDR3 sequence reads: CASSLRVSSYNEQFF. CDR3 coding DNA: TGCGCCAGCAGCTTGAGAGTCTCGTCCTACAATGAGCAGTTCTTC. Complete variable domain (other parts from reference TRBV5-1 and TRBJ2-1): KAGVTQTPRYLIKTRGQQVTLSCSPISGHRSVSWYQQTPGQGLQFLFEYFSETQRNKGNFPGRFSGRQFSNSRSEMNVSTLELGDSALYLCASSLRVSSYNEQFFGPGTRLTVL.

The chain links TRBV6-5 to TRBJ2-7; 7 positions match TRBD1. From germline, CDR1 is MNHEY and CDR2 SVGAGI. V trimming: 4 bases; J trimming: 1 base; junction bases outside the gene matches: 4. This CDR3 has 14 residues. CDR3 region: CASSFNRGSYEQYV. CDR3 nucleotides: TGTGCCAGCAGTTTTAACAGGGGATCCTACGAGCAGTACGTC.

The CDR3 protein is CASSFTDRPNEKLFF. The DNA for the CDR3 is TGTGCCAGCAGCTTCACGGACAGACCTAATGAAAAACTGTTTTTT. The chain is built from TRBV7-9 and TRBJ1-4, with D perhaps matching TRBD1 (6 bases). The V end was cut by 3 bases, the J end by 3 bases, with 11 bases between. The CDR3 sequence is 15 residues long. Germline V CDR1 and CDR2: SEHNR, FQNEAQ (reference sequence).

This sequence joins TRBV6-6 and TRBJ2-3; TRBD1 matches at 8 bases. Germline lookup yields CDR1 MNHNY and CDR2 SVGAGI (reference sequence). The V segment lost 6 bases and the J segment 3 bases; nucleotides outside the gene matches: 5. The CDR3 spans 14 residues. The CDR3 bases are TGTGCCAGCAGAACTGACAGGGGAACAGATACGCAGTATTTT. Translation: CASRTDRGTDTQYF.

V gene TRBV27 combines with J gene TRBJ2-6; D is undetermined. The CDR3 contains 13 residues. The germline CDR1 and CDR2 sequences are MNHEY and SMNVEV (reference sequence). Trimming took off 9 bases at V and 0 bases at J, with 6 bases between the two ends. The CDR3 region is CASRSSGANVLTF. The CDR3 coding sequence is TGTGCCAGTCGTTCCTCTGGGGCCAACGTCCTGACTTTC.

This chain connects TRBV9 to TRBJ1-2, with 11 bases fitting TRBD1. This CDR3 is built from 15 residues. Losses at the gene ends were 3 bases for V and 7 bases for J; bases not matched to a gene: 8. Per the germline V gene, CDR1 is SGDLS and CDR2 is YYNGEE. The CDR3 loop is CASSARTGGFVGYTF. In DNA form, the CDR3 reads TGTGCCAGCAGCGCCCGGACAGGGGGCTTTGTTGGCTACACCTTC.

This chain connects TRBV2 to TRBJ2-7; no definite D call. The ends were cut back, 8 bases at V and 3 bases at J, with 14 bases in the middle. There are 13 residues in the CDR3. Per the germline V gene, CDR1 is SNHLY and CDR2 is FYNNEI. CDR3 sequence reads: CASSQGYSYEQYF. In DNA form, the CDR3 reads TGTGCCAGCTCCCAAGGCTACAGCTACGAGCAGTACTTC. Complete variable domain (other parts from reference TRBV2 and TRBJ2-7): EPEVTQTPSHQVTQMGQEVILRCVPISNHLYFYWYRQILGQKVEFLVSFYNNEISEKSEIFDDQFSVERPDGSNFTLKIRSTKLEDSAMYFCASSQGYSYEQYFGPGTRLTVT.

The chain employs TRBV5-1 and TRBJ2-7; no reliable D call. Germline CDR1 reads SGHRS; CDR2 reads YFSETQ. Trimming stripped 4 bases from V and 2 bases from J, with 10 bases between. The CDR3 totals 13 residues. CDR3 nucleotide sequence: TGCGCCAGCAGCCCCGACAAAGCCTACGAGCAGTACTTC. Translated: CASSPDKAYEQYF.

The gene calls are TRBV5-1 and TRBJ2-3; 9 bases map to TRBD2. Germline CDR1 SGHRS, CDR2 YFSETQ. The CDR3 runs 16 residues. Trimming at V came to 1 base and at J to 6 bases, leaving 9 bases not matched to a gene. CDR3 bases: TGCGCCAGCAGCTTGAGCGGGGGGACAATCGTGGATACGCAGTATTTT. This codes for CASSLSGGTIVDTQYF. Variable domain in full (rest from reference TRBV5-1 and TRBJ2-3): KAGVTQTPRYLIKTRGQQVTLSCSPISGHRSVSWYQQTPGQGLQFLFEYFSETQRNKGNFPGRFSGRQFSNSRSEMNVSTLELGDSALYLCASSLSGGTIVDTQYFGPGTRLTVL.

The chain joins TRBV6-6 to TRBJ1-4; weak D call: TRBD1 (6 bases). The germline V gene encodes CDR1 MNHNY and CDR2 SVGAGI (reference sequence). The CDR3 sequence is 13 residues long. The ends were cut back, 7 bases at V and 4 bases at J, with 10 bases in the middle. This chain's CDR3 is CASKGQSNEKLFF. CDR3 sequence (DNA): TGTGCCAGCAAAGGACAGAGTAATGAAAAACTGTTTTTT.

CDR3 sequence reads: CSVGILASGNTIYF. The CDR3 coding sequence is TGCAGCGTTGGAATATTGGCCTCTGGAAACACCATATATTTT. The J gene is TRBJ1-3, the V gene TRBV29-1; D remains unclear. V gave up 4 bases and J gave up 0 bases, with 10 bases separating them. The CDR3 has 14 residues. Germline values: CDR1 SQVTM, CDR2 ANQGSEA.